Listed below are T cell receptor beta chains from one sample, sequenced in a study of blood T cells in healthy people across ages. TCRdb passed the 5' RACE reads through MiXCR, listing each CDR3 protein once. Of hundreds of thousands of distinct CDR3 sequences listed, about 30% were seen once; the top ten hold over 15%. Sequenced material: blood. Receptors originate from a woman at least 80 years old in good health. Both conserved end residues are part of each CDR3. The D gene is left open where the match is weak. Only some rows state a clone size, as once, few, many or a class for expanded clones.

D gene	J gene	clone size	V gene	CDR3 DNA	CDR3 protein
.	TRBJ1-2	once	TRBV5-1	TGCGCCAGCAGCTTGGGGGGTTCGACAGGTCTGGTAAACTATGGCTACACCTTC	CASSLGGSTGLVNYGYTF
.	TRBJ1-3	few	TRBV20-1	TGCAGCTCACTTTCTGGAAGCACCATATATTTT	CSSLSGSTIYF
.	TRBJ1-6	few	TRBV27	TGTGCCAGCAGTCGGGAGCAAGGGCGATCACCCCTCCACTTT	CASSREQGRSPLHF
TRBD1	TRBJ2-5	.	TRBV7-2	TGTGCCAGCATCAACCTAGGGGGCCTCGCAGAGACCCAGTACTTC	CASINLGGLAETQYF
TRBD2	TRBJ2-5	few	TRBV20-1	TGCAGTGCTAGAGATAGGCTAGCGGGGCACCAAGAGACCCAGTACTTC	CSARDRLAGHQETQYF
TRBD2	TRBJ2-4	many	TRBV7-2	TGTGCCAGCAGCCAAAGCGGGGGTAAAAACATTCAGTACTTC	CASSQSGGKNIQYF
TRBD1	TRBJ1-1	.	TRBV11-3	TGTGCCAGCAGCTCCTCAGGGGGCTTGAACACTGAAGCTTTCTTT	CASSSSGGLNTEAFF
.	TRBJ1-4	few	TRBV9	TGTGCCAGCAGCCCAACAACCGGGGCTAATGAAAAACTGTTTTTT	CASSPTTGANEKLFF
TRBD1	TRBJ2-3	many	TRBV5-6	TGTGCCAGCAGCTTCTCCGACAGGGAATCGGATACGCAGTATTTT	CASSFSDRESDTQYF
TRBD1	TRBJ2-7	.	TRBV18	TGTGCCAGCTCACCAAGACAGGGGGGCTCCTACGAGCAGTACTTC	CASSPRQGGSYEQYF